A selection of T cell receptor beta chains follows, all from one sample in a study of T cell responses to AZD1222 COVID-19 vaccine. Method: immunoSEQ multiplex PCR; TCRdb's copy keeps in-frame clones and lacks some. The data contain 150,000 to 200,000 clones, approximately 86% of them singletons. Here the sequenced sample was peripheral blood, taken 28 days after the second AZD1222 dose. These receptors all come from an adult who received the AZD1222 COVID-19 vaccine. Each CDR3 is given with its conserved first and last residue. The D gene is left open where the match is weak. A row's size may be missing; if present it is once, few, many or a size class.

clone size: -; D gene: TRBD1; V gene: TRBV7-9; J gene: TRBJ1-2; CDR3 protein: CASSPDRGYGYTF; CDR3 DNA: TGTGCCAGCAGCCCGGACAGGGGCTATGGCTACACCTTC
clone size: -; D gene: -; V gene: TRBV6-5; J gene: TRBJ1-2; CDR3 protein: CASSYSIQGSSGYTF; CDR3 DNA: TGTGCCAGCAGTTACTCGATACAGGGCAGCTCTGGCTACACCTTC
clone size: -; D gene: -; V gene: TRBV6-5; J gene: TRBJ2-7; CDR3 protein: CASSYSKGFGYEQYF; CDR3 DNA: TGTGCCAGCAGTTACTCGAAAGGGTTCGGCTACGAGCAGTACTTC
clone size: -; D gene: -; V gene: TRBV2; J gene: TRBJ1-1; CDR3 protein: CASSGQMNTEAFF; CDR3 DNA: TGTGCCAGCAGTGGACAGATGAACACTGAAGCTTTCTTT
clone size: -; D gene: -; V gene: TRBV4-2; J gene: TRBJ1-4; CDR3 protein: CASSQVGDGGPVFRKLFF; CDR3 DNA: TGTGCCAGCAGCCAAGTGGGTGACGGGGGCCCGGTCTTCCGGAAACTGTTTTTT
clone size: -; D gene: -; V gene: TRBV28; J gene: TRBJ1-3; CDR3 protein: CASSITGLSGNTIYF; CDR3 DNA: TGTGCCAGCAGTATTACAGGGCTCTCTGGAAACACCATATATTTT
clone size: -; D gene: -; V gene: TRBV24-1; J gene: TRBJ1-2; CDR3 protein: CATGWGYTF; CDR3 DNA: TGTGCCACCGGATGGGGCTACACCTTC
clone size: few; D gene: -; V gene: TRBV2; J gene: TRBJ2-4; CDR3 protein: CASSEALGALAKNIQYF; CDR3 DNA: TGTGCCAGCAGTGAAGCGCTAGGAGCCCTAGCCAAAAACATTCAGTACTTC
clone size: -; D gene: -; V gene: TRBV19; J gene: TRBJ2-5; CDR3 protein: CASSIDGRETQYF; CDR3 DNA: TGTGCCAGTAGTATTGATGGGCGGGAGACCCAGTACTTC
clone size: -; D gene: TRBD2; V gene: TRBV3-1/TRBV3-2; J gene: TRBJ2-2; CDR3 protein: CASSPWVSGGAGTGELFF; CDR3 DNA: TGTGCCAGCAGCCCGTGGGTTAGCGGGGGGGCCGGCACCGGGGAGCTGTTTTTT
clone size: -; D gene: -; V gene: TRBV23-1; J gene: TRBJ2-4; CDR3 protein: CASSQSGHCLAKNIQYF; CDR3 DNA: TGCGCCAGCAGTCAATCGGGACATTGTCTAGCCAAAAACATTCAGTACTTC
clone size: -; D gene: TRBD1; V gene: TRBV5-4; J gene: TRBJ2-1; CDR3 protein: CASSLGSIDRVDNEQFF; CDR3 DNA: TGTGCCAGCAGCTTGGGTAGCATAGACAGGGTGGACAATGAGCAGTTCTTC
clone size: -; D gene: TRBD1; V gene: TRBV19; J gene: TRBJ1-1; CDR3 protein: CASRIGQGNTEAFF; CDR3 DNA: TGTGCCAGTAGAATAGGACAGGGGAACACTGAAGCTTTCTTT
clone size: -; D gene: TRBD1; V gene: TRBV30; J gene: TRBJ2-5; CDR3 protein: CAWSGQSYQETQYF; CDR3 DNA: TGTGCCTGGTCGGGACAGAGCTACCAAGAGACCCAGTACTTC
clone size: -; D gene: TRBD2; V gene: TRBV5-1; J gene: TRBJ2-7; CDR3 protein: CASSPGGVRSYEQYF; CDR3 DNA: TGCGCCAGCAGCCCGGGAGGGGTTCGGTCCTACGAGCAGTACTTC
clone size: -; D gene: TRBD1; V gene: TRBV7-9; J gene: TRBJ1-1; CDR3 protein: CASSFTGQGAFF; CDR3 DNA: TGTGCCAGCAGCTTTACCGGACAGGGAGCTTTCTTT
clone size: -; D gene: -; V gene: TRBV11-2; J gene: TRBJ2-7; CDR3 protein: CASRLRGGAGEQYF; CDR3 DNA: TGTGCCAGCAGACTCCGAGGGGGGGCGGGCGAGCAGTACTTC
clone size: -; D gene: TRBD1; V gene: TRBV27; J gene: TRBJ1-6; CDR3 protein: CASSFHRGRNSPLHF; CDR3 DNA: TGTGCCAGCAGTTTCCACAGGGGTCGCAATTCACCCCTCCACTTT